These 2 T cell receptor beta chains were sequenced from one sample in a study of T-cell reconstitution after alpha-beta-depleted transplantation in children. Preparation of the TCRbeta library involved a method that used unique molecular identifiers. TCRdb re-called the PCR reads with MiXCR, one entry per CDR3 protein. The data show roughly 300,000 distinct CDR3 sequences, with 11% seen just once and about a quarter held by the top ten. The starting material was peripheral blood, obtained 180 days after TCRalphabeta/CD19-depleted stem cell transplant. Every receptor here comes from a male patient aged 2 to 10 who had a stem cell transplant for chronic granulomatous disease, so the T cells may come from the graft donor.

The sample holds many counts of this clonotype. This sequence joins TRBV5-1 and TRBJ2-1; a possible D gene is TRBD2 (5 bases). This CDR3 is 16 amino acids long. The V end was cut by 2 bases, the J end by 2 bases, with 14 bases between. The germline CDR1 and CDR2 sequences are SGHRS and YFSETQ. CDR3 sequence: CASSFLAEAPYNEQFF. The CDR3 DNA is TGCGCCAGCAGCTTTCTTGCGGAGGCCCCCTACAATGAGCAGTTCTTC.

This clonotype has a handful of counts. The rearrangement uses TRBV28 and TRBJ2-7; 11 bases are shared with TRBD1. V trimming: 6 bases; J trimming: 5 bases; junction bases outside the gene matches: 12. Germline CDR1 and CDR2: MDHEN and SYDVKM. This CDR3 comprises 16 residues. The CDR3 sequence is CASSSRQAGQGDEQYF. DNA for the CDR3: TGTGCCAGCAGCTCCCGGCAGGCGGGACAGGGGGACGAGCAGTACTTC.